The sequence of this T cell receptor beta chain was determined in a study of blood T cell repertoires in COVID-19. Background on the study: Whether acute or convalescent, the COVID-19 samples came from the United States, Italy and Spain. The cDNA or gDNA used as material had been derived from T cells, B-cell-depleted T cells, or PBMCs.

As originally analysed: Nucleated cell number was recorded as an estimate derived from reference gene primer amplification. Repertoires were generated with immunoSEQ multiplex PCR, while TCRdb's copy carries only in-frame clones and drops some. Clone size and the V and J calls come from that table; the DNA yielded D and trimming. The table records roughly 290,000 clones, approximately 84% of them present only once. V lost 4 bases, J lost 9 bases, and 22 bases lay in between. The length of the CDR3 is 16 residues. CDR1 is SEHNR and CDR2 is FQNEAQ in the germline V gene (reference sequence). The chain recombines TRBV7-9 with TRBJ2-1; weak D call: TRBD1 (6 bases). Source material: peripheral blood. The clonotype comes from a woman aged 25 to 39 who had recovered from COVID-19. Here the CDR3 reads CASSSEWGRAGLEQFF. The CDR3, as DNA: TGTGCCAGCAGCTCCGAGTGGGGGCGGGCGGGCCTTGAGCAGTTCTTC.